This T cell receptor beta chain derives from a study of CD8 T cells in ankylosing spondylitis. Points from the study as a whole: In ankylosing spondylitis blood, a motif of several highly homologous TCR beta variants appeared characteristic. Earlier literature documents some of the motif variants in reactive arthritis synovial fluid and blood.

As the method for making TCR beta libraries, quantitative 5'-RACE with molecular barcodes was used. TCRdb itself ran the 5' RACE reads through MiXCR, one entry per CDR3 protein. The sample includes more than 300,000 distinct CDR3 sequences, less than 9.5% of them seen just once. Germline V CDR1 and CDR2: SNHLY, FYNNEI. 11 amino acids form the CDR3, both terminal residues included. This clonotype was seen only a few times. Its antigen is as yet unknown. Because the CDR3's place on the DNA is in doubt, the DNA is left out and the CDR3 is given as listed by TCRdb. The J gene is TRBJ2-7, the V gene TRBV2. This receptor was taken from a male donor with ankylosing spondylitis. Sequenced sample: blood, either unsorted or a sorted T cell fraction (not recorded which). CDR3 protein: CASILVYEQYF.